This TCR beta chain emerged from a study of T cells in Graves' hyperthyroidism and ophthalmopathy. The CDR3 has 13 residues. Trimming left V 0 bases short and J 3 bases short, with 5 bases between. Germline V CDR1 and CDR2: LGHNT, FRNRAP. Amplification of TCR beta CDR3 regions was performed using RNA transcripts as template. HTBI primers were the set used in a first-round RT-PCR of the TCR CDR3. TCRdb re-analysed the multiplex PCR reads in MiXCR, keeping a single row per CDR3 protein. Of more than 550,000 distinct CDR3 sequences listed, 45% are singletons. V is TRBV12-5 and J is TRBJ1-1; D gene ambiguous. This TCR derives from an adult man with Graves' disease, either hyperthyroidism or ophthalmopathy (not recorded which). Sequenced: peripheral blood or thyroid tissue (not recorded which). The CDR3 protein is CASGLVGDTEAFF. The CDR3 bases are TGTGCTAGTGGTTTGGTCGGGGACACTGAAGCTTTCTTT.